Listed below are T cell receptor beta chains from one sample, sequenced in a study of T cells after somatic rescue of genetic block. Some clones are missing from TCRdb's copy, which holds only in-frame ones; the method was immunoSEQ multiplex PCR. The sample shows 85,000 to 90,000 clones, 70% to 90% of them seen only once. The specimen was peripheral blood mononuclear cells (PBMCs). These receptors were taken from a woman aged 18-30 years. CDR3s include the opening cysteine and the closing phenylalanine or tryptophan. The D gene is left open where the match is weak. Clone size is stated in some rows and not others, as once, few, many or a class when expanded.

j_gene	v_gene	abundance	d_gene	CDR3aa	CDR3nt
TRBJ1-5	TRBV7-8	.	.	CASSLVTGLSNQPQHF	TGTGCCAGCAGCTTAGTGACAGGCCTCTCCAATCAGCCCCAGCATTTT
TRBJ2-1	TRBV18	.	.	CASSPPGRGFVFF	TGTGCCAGCTCACCACCTGGCAGGGGATTCGTGTTCTTC
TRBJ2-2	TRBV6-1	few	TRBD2	CASSRTSGTPGELFF	TGTGCCAGCAGCCGGACTAGCGGAACGCCCGGGGAGCTGTTTTTT
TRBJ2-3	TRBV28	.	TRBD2	CASSLLAGPITSTDTQYF	TGTGCCAGCAGTTTACTAGCGGGTCCGATAACTAGCACAGATACGCAGTATTTT
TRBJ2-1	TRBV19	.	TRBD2	CASSMTSREDEQFF	TGTGCCAGTAGTATGACTAGCCGGGAAGATGAGCAGTTCTTC
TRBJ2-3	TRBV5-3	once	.	CARTAPNRDGGTDTQYF	TGTGCCAGAACAGCCCCAAACAGGGACGGCGGCACAGATACGCAGTATTTT
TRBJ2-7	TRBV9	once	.	CASSVGGRIYEQYF	TGTGCCAGCAGCGTAGGGGGCAGGATATACGAGCAGTACTTC
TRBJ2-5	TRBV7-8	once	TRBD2	CASSFRLGAGEETQYF	TGTGCCAGCAGCTTCCGACTGGGAGCGGGAGAAGAGACCCAGTACTTC
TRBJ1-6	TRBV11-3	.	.	CASRSQYNSPLHF	TGTGCCAGCAGAAGCCAGTATAATTCACCCCTCCACTTT
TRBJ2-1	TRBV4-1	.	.	CASRRTGTGSSGQFF	TGCGCCAGCAGACGCACCGGGACCGGATCGAGCGGGCAGTTCTTC
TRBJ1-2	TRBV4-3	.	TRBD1	CASSQVGGDREDGYTF	TGCGCCAGCAGCCAAGTAGGCGGGGACAGGGAGGATGGCTACACCTTC
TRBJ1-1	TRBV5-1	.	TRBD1	CASSLGQGLDVNTEAFF	TGCGCCAGCAGCTTGGGACAGGGGTTAGACGTGAACACTGAAGCTTTCTTT
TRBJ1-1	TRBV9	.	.	CASSFTTGTEAFF	TGTGCCAGCAGCTTTACAACAGGGACTGAAGCTTTCTTT
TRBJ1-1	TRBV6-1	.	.	CASSEASGTEAFF	TGTGCCAGCAGTGAAGCTTCCGGAACTGAAGCTTTCTTT
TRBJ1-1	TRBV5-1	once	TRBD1	CASSPGQPNTEAFF	TGCGCCAGCAGCCCGGGACAGCCTAACACTGAAGCTTTCTTT
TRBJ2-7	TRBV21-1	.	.	CASSRALWTDGQYF	TGTGCCAGCAGCCGGGCCCTGTGGACTGATGGGCAGTACTTC
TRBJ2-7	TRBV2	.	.	CASSEQGISYEQYF	TGTGCCAGCAGCGAACAGGGAATCTCCTACGAGCAGTACTTC
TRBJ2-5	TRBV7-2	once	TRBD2	CASSLGGAGGEETQYF	TGTGCCAGCAGCTTAGGGGGAGCGGGAGGTGAGGAGACCCAGTACTTC
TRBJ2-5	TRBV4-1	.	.	CASSQGGAETQYF	TGCGCCAGCAGCCAAGGAGGTGCAGAGACCCAGTACTTC
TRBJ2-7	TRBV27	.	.	CASVSRLAHEQYF	TGTGCCAGCGTATCCCGGCTGGCCCACGAGCAGTACTTC
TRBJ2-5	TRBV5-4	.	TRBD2	CASSLPSGRAEETQYF	TGTGCCAGCAGCCTTCCTAGCGGGAGGGCCGAAGAGACCCAGTACTTC
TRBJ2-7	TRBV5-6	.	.	CASSLQGSYEQYF	TGTGCCAGCAGCTTGCAGGGCTCCTACGAGCAGTACTTC
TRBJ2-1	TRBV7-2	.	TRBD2	CASRPGLARSNEQFF	TGTGCCAGCAGACCCGGACTAGCGCGATCCAATGAGCAGTTCTTC
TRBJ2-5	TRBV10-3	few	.	CATGRQETQYF	TGTGCCACAGGGAGACAAGAGACCCAGTACTTC
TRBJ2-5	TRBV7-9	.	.	CASSFAEGGDGETQYF	TGTGCCAGCAGCTTTGCGGAGGGCGGAGATGGAGAGACCCAGTACTTC
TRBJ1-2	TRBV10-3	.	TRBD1	CAISALTGDLNYGYTF	TGTGCCATCAGTGCGTTGACAGGGGATCTTAACTATGGCTACACCTTC
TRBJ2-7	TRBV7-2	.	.	CASSLGPDSQGYEQYF	TGTGCCAGCAGCTTAGGGCCGGACAGTCAAGGTTACGAGCAGTACTTC
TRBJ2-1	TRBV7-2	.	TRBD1	CASSLGQGAAVEQFF	TGTGCCAGCAGCTTAGGACAGGGGGCAGCGGTTGAGCAGTTCTTC
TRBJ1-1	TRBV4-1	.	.	CASSQDEGITEAFF	TGCGCCAGCAGCCAAGATGAGGGTATTACTGAAGCTTTCTTT
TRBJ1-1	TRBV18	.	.	CASSPWAGEAFF	TGTGCCAGCTCACCATGGGCAGGGGAAGCTTTCTTT
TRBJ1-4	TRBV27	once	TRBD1	CASSWTGGGEKLFF	TGTGCCAGCAGTTGGACAGGGGGGGGTGAAAAACTGTTTTTT
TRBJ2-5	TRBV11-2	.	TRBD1	CASSSRTGGPETQYF	TGTGCCAGCAGCTCCAGGACAGGGGGCCCAGAGACCCAGTACTTC
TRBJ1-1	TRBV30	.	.	CAWNLPGRVNTEAFF	TGTGCCTGGAACCTACCGGGACGCGTGAACACTGAAGCTTTCTTT
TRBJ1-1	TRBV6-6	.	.	CASSYEGMNTEAFF	TGTGCCAGCAGTTATGAGGGGATGAACACTGAAGCTTTCTTT
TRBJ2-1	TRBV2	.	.	CASWGAGAINNEQFF	TGTGCCAGCTGGGGGGCGGGGGCGATCAACAATGAGCAGTTCTTC
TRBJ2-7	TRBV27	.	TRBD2	CASSSPASGNLYEQYF	TGTGCCAGCAGTTCACCGGCTAGCGGGAATCTCTACGAGCAGTACTTC
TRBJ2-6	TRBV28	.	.	CASTRMGVAGANVLTF	TGTGCCAGCACTAGAATGGGAGTAGCTGGGGCCAACGTCCTGACTTTC
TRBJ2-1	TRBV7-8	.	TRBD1	CASSSLGTGGNEQFF	TGTGCCAGCAGCTCCCTGGGGACAGGCGGTAATGAGCAGTTCTTC
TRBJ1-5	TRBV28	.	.	CASSSTVYSNQPQHF	TGTGCCAGCAGTTCGACCGTTTATAGCAATCAGCCCCAGCATTTT
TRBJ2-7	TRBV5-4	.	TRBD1	CASSYPGTGNYEQYF	TGTGCCAGCAGCTACCCCGGGACAGGGAACTACGAGCAGTACTTC
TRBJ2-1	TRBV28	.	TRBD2	CASSSLAGGANEQFF	TGTGCCAGCAGTTCACTAGCGGGAGGAGCCAATGAGCAGTTCTTC
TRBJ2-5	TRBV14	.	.	CASSRSGPETQYF	TGTGCCAGCAGCCGATCGGGACCGGAGACCCAGTACTTC
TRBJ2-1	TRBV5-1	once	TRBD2	CASRGTSGTNEQFF	TGCGCCAGCAGAGGGACTAGCGGGACCAATGAGCAGTTCTTC
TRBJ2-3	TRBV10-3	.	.	CAISDSYTDTQYF	TGTGCCATCAGTGACTCGTACACAGATACGCAGTATTTT
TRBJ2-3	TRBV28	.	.	CASKLGTPSLAQYF	TGTGCCAGCAAGTTAGGCACTCCCAGTCTCGCGCAGTATTTT
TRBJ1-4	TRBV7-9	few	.	CASSRPPRVHELFF	TGTGCCAGCAGCCGCCCCCCCCGTGTTCATGAACTGTTTTTT
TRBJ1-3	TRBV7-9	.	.	CASSLDPVSGNTIYF	TGTGCCAGCAGCTTAGACCCAGTCTCTGGAAACACCATATATTTT
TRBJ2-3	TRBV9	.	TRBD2	CASSETSGTTDTQYF	TGTGCCAGCAGCGAGACTAGCGGGACAACAGATACGCAGTATTTT
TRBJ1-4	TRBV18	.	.	CASYSSGAGWNEKLFF	TGTGCCAGCTACTCGAGTGGGGCGGGATGGAATGAAAAACTGTTTTTT
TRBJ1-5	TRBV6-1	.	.	CASSAGNQPQHF	TGTGCCAGCTCAGCAGGGAATCAGCCCCAGCATTTT